The clone carrying this T cell receptor beta chain was seen more than once but under ten times. The data were produced by immunoSEQ multiplex PCR, yet TCRdb's version contains in-frame clones alone and is incomplete. The data contain 15,000 or so clones, roughly 57% of them singletons. This entry comes from a study of radiation and T cells in renal cell carcinoma. Treatment reported: treatment-naive control, cytoreductive nephrectomy. V lost 4 bases and J lost 4; bases outside the gene matches: 8. The germline gives CDR1 SEHNR, CDR2 FQNEAQ (reference sequence). The CDR3 is made up of 16 amino acids. This specimen consisted of tumor tissue, obtained from a patient whose treatment was nephrectomy without radiotherapy. This chain uses TRBV7-9 with TRBJ2-2, with 8 bases lining up with TRBD1. The receptor was isolated from a man aged 35 to 55 with renal cell carcinoma. The CDR3 nucleotides read TGTGCCAGCAGCTCGGGGACAGGTTTTTTCACCGGGGAGCTGTTTTTT. Encoded protein: CASSSGTGFFTGELFF.